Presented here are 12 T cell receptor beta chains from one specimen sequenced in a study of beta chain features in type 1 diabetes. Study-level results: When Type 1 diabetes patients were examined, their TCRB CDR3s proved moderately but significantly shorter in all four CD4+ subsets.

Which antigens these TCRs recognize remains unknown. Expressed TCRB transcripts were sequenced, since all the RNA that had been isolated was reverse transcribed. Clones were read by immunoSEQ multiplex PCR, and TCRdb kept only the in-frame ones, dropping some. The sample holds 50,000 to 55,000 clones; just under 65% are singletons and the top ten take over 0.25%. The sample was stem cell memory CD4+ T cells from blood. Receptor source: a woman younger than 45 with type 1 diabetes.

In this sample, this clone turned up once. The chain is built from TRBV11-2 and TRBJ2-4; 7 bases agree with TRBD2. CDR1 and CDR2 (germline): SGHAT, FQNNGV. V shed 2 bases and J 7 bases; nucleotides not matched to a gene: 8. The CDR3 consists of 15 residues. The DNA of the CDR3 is TGTGCCAGCAGCTTAATCGGCGGGGGAAGGAACATTCAGTACTTC. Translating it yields CASSLIGGGRNIQYF.

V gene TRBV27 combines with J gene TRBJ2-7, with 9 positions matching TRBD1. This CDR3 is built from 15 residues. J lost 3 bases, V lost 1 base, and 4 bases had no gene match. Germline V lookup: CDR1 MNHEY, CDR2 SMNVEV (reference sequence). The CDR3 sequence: CASSLWGQGIYEQYF. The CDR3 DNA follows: TGTGCCAGCAGTTTATGGGGACAGGGTATCTACGAGCAGTACTTC.

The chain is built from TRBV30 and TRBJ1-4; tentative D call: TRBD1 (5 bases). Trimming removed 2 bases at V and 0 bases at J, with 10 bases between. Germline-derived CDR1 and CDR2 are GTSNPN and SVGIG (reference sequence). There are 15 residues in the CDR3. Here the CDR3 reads CAWSRGQATNEKLFF. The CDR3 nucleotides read TGTGCCTGGAGTAGGGGCCAGGCAACTAATGAAAAACTGTTTTTT.

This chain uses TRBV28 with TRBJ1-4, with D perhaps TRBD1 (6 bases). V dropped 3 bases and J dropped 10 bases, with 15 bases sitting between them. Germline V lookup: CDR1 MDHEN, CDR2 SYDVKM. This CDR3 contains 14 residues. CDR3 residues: CASSLVQGKAKLFF. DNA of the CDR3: TGTGCCAGCAGTTTGGTGCAGGGGAAGGCAAAACTGTTTTTT.

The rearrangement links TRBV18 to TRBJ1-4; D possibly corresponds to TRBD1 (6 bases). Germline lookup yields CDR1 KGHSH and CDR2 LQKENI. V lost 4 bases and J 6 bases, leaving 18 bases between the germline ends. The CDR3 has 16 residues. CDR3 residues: CASSLSTSRGDEKLFF. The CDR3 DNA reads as TGTGCCAGCTCACTTTCCACGTCCAGGGGAGATGAAAAACTGTTTTTT. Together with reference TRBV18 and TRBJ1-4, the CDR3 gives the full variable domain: NAGVMQNPRHLVRRRGQEARLRCSPMKGHSHVYWYRQLPEEGLKFMVYLQKENIIDESGMPKERFSAEFPKEGPSILRIQQVVRGDSAAYFCASSLSTSRGDEKLFFGSGTQLSVL.

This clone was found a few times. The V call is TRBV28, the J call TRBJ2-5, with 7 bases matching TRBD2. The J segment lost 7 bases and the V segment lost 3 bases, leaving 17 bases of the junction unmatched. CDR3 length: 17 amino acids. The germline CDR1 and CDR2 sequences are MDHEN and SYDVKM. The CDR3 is CASSFSPGGSGAVTQYF. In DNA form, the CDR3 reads TGTGCCAGCAGTTTTAGCCCGGGCGGGAGTGGGGCAGTGACCCAGTACTTC.

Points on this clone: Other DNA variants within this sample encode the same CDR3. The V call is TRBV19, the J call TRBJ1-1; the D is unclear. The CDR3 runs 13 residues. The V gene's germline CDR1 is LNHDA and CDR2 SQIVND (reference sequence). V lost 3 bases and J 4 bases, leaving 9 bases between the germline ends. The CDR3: CASSIKGATEAFF. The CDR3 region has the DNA TGTGCCAGTAGTATTAAGGGAGCCACTGAAGCTTTCTTT.

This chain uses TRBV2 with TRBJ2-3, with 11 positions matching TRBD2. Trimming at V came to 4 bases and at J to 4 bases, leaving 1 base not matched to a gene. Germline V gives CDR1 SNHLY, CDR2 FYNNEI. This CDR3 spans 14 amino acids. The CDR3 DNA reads TGTGCCAGCAGTGTGGGACTAGCGGCAGATACGCAGTATTTT. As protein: CASSVGLAADTQYF.

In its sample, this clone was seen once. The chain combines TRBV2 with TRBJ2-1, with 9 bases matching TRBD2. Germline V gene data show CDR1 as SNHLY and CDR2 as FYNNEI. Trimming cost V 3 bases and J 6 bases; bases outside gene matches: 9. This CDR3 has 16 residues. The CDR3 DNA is TGTGCCAGCAGTGAGGCCCGCGGGAGGGCCCTCAATGAGCAGTTCTTC. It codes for CASSEARGRALNEQFF.

In DNA, the CDR3 is TGCGCCAGCAGCCAACTCCCAGCGGGAGCAAACATCCGGCGCACAGATACGCAGTATTTT. It codes for CASSQLPAGANIRRTDTQYF. This chain connects TRBV4-1 to TRBJ2-3, with TRBD2 matching 8 bases. Germline V gives CDR1 MGHRA, CDR2 YSYEKL. V shed 2 bases and J 1 base; nucleotides not matched to a gene: 17. The CDR3 extends over 20 amino acids.

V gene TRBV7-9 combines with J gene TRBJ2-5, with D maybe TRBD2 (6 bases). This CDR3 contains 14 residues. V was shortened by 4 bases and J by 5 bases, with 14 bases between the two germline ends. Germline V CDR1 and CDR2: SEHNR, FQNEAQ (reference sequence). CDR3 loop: CASSSAGPRETQYF. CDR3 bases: TGTGCCAGCAGCTCCGCGGGGCCCCGGGAGACCCAGTACTTC.

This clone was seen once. CDR3 sequence: CAWSSGTSSGNTIYF. CDR3 bases: TGTGCCTGGAGTTCGGGTACGAGCTCTGGAAACACCATATATTTT. J is TRBJ1-3 and V is TRBV30; the D is unclear. This CDR3 spans 15 amino acids. The germline V and J ends were trimmed by 2 bases and 0 bases, with 11 bases remaining between them. In germline, CDR1 is GTSNPN, CDR2 SVGIG (reference sequence). The entire variable domain, with the rest obtained from reference TRBV30 and TRBJ1-3, is as follows: SQTIHQWPATLVQPVGSPLSLECTVEGTSNPNLYWYRQAAGRGLQLLFYSVGIGQISSEVPQNLSASRPQDRQFILSSKKLLLSDSGFYLCAWSSGTSSGNTIYFGEGSWLTVV.